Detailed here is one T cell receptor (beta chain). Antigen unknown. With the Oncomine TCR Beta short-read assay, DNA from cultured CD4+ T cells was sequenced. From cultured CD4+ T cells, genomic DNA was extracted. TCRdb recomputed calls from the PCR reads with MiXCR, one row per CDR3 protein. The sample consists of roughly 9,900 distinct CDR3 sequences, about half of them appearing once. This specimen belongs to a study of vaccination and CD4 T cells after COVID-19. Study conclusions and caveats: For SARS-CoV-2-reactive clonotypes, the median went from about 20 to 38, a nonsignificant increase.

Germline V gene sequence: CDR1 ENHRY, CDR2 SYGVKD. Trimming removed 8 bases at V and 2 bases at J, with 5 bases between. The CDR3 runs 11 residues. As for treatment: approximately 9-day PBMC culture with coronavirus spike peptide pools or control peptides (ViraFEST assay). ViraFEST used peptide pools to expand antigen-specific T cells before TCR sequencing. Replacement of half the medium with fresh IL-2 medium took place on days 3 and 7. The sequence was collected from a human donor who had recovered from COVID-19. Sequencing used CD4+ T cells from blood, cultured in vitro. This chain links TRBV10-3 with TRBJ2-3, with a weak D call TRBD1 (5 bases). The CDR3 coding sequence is TGTGCCATCGGGGCCACAGATACGCAGTATTTT. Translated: CAIGATDTQYF.